Shown below are 18 T cell receptor beta chains from a single sample sequenced in a study of control samples from healthy donors and cancer patients. Clones were sequenced by immunoSEQ multiplex PCR, and TCRdb holds only the in-frame ones, with some missing. The profile shows roughly 20,000 clones, around 84% of them singletons. The sample comprised PBMCs. The origin of the receptors is a man aged 60 to 69 with colorectal cancer.

The rearrangement uses TRBV3-1 (or the pseudogene TRBV3-2) and TRBJ1-1; D remains ambiguous. The CDR3 has 13 residues. Germline CDR1 LGHDT, CDR2 YNNKEL (reference sequence). With 0 bases removed from V and 5 bases from J, the gap between germline ends came to 7 bases. The CDR3 spells CASSQERETEAFF. The CDR3 nucleotides are TGTGCCAGCAGCCAAGAACGGGAGACTGAAGCTTTCTTT.

The chain uses TRBV5-1 and TRBJ2-2; D perhaps matches TRBD1 (6 bases). The CDR3 consists of 15 residues. Germline lookup yields CDR1 SGHRS and CDR2 YFSETQ. The V end lost 0 bases, the J end lost 2 bases, and 8 bases lay between the germline ends. CDR3 coding DNA: TGCGCCAGCAGCTTGGAACAGGGAAACACCGGGGAGCTGTTTTTT. It translates to CASSLEQGNTGELFF.

This chain connects TRBV19 to TRBJ2-5, with D possibly being TRBD1 or TRBD2 (5 bases each). In germline, CDR1 is LNHDA, CDR2 SQIVND (reference sequence). Trimming took off 4 bases at V and 3 bases at J, with 15 bases between the two ends. The CDR3 totals 15 residues. The CDR3 coding sequence is TGTGCCAGTAGTACTGGTGGGGGAAGGAAAGAGACCCAGTACTTC. Its translation is CASSTGGGRKETQYF. Complete variable domain (other parts from reference TRBV19 and TRBJ2-5): DGGITQSPKYLFRKEGQNVTLSCEQNLNHDAMYWYRQDPGQGLRLIYYSQIVNDFQKGDIAEGYSVSREKKESFPLTVTSAQKNPTAFYLCASSTGGGRKETQYFGPGTRLLVL.

The sample holds a few counts of this clone. V usage is TRBV30 and J usage is TRBJ1-5; no definite D call. The length of the CDR3 is 13 residues. V lost 4 bases and J lost 1, with 8 bases in between. Germline assignment: CDR1 GTSNPN and CDR2 SVGIG (reference sequence). CDR3 amino acids: CAWKRDSNQPQHF. CDR3 DNA: TGTGCCTGGAAGAGAGACAGCAATCAGCCCCAGCATTTT. Full variable domain (outside the CDR3, taken from reference TRBV30 and TRBJ1-5): SQTIHQWPATLVQPVGSPLSLECTVEGTSNPNLYWYRQAAGRGLQLLFYSVGIGQISSEVPQNLSASRPQDRQFILSSKKLLLSDSGFYLCAWKRDSNQPQHFGDGTRLSIL.

The V gene is TRBV14, the J gene TRBJ1-1; D ambiguous. CDR3 size: 14 residues. CDR1 is SGHDN and CDR2 is FVKESK in the germline V gene. Trimming removed 4 bases at V and 1 base at J, with 10 bases between. The CDR3 spells CASSPQHRNTEAFF. The CDR3 coding sequence is TGTGCCAGCAGCCCCCAACATCGGAACACTGAAGCTTTCTTT. Filled out from reference TRBV14 and TRBJ1-1, the complete variable domain reads EAGVTQFPSHSVIEKGQTVTLRCDPISGHDNLYWYRRVMGKEIKFLLHFVKESKQDESGMPNNRFLAERTGGTYSTLKVQPAELEDSGVYFCASSPQHRNTEAFFGQGTRLTVV.

This clone was detected only once. CDR3 region: CASSPKPSGGSDEQYF. CDR3 nucleotide sequence: TGTGCCAGCAGCCCAAAACCCAGTGGAGGATCAGACGAGCAGTACTTC. The V gene is TRBV9, the J gene TRBJ2-7; D is possibly TRBD2 (5 bases). The V gene lost 4 bases and the J gene lost 5 bases, with 22 bases spanning the gap. Germline lookup yields CDR1 SGDLS and CDR2 YYNGEE. This CDR3 has 16 amino acids.

The chain combines TRBV19 with TRBJ1-1; D uncertain. Trimming shortened V by 3 bases and J by 6 bases, and 8 bases separated the two germline ends. The CDR3 sequence is 12 residues long. Germline V lookup: CDR1 LNHDA, CDR2 SQIVND (reference sequence). CDR3 sequence (DNA): TGTGCCAGTAGTATGAGGGCAGCTGAAGCTTTCTTT. It specifies CASSMRAAEAFF.

The rearrangement uses TRBV7-9 and TRBJ2-3; 11 positions agree with TRBD2. Looked up from germline, CDR1 is SEHNR and CDR2 is FQNEAQ (reference sequence). CDR3 size: 14 residues. Trimming at V came to 6 bases and at J to 5 bases, leaving 4 bases not matched to a gene. The CDR3 coding sequence is TGTGCCAGCAGAGGGACTAGCGGTAAAGATACGCAGTATTTT. It specifies CASRGTSGKDTQYF.

The J gene is TRBJ1-4, the V gene TRBV30; 8 nucleotides agree with TRBD1. The CDR3 sequence is 13 residues long. CDR1 and CDR2 (germline): GTSNPN, SVGIG (reference sequence). Unmatched junction bases numbered 4, after V lost 5 bases and J lost 5 bases. CDR3 bases: TGTGCCTGGCAGACAGGGGCCAATGAAAAACTGTTTTTT. This gives the protein CAWQTGANEKLFF.

The CDR3 region is CASSIGPKAGELFF. The CDR3 DNA sequence: TGTGCCAGCAGCATTGGACCTAAGGCCGGGGAGCTGTTTTTT. The chain carries TRBV3-1 (or the pseudogene TRBV3-2) and TRBJ2-2; D unresolved. Germline V gene lookup returns CDR1 LGHDT and CDR2 YNNKEL (reference sequence). CDR3 length: 14 residues. V dropped 5 bases and J dropped 6 bases, with 13 bases sitting between them.

The chain uses TRBV4-1 and TRBJ2-6; D is perhaps TRBD1 (5 bases). The CDR3 is 16 amino acids. The ends were cut back, 6 bases at V and 4 bases at J, with 16 bases in the middle. CDR1 is MGHRA, CDR2 YSYEKL, per germline. CDR3 nucleotide sequence: TGCGCCAGCAGGGACAACGAGTTCCGCGGGGCCAACGTCCTGACTTTC. Protein product: CASRDNEFRGANVLTF.

J is TRBJ2-7 and V is TRBV7-9, with D unclear. The CDR3 is 11 amino acids. V lost 1 base and J 4 bases, leaving 2 bases between the germline ends. Germline V gene data show CDR1 as SEHNR and CDR2 as FQNEAQ (reference sequence). CDR3 nucleotides: TGTGCCAGCAGCTTAGAATACGAGCAGTACTTC. It codes for CASSLEYEQYF.

The chain has TRBV3-1 (or the pseudogene TRBV3-2) and TRBJ1-1, with 9 bases identical to TRBD1. J gave up 5 bases and V 4 bases, and 5 bases lay outside the gene matches. Germline V gene data show CDR1 as LGHDT and CDR2 as YNNKEL (reference sequence). The CDR3 contains 14 residues. CDR3 coding DNA: TGTGCCAGCAGCCGAACAGGGGGCCAGACTGAAGCTTTCTTT. It is translated as CASSRTGGQTEAFF.

This clone is labeled as medium-sized. This chain uses TRBV4-1 with TRBJ1-5, with D possibly matching TRBD1 (5 bases). With 2 bases removed from V and 7 bases from J, the gap between germline ends came to 15 bases. Looked up from germline, CDR1 is MGHRA and CDR2 is YSYEKL. The CDR3 spans 15 residues. CDR3 DNA: TGCGCCAGCAGCCAATGGGGGGTTTCTGGGCAGCCCCAGCATTTT. Its translation: CASSQWGVSGQPQHF.

The chain recombines TRBV3-1 (or the pseudogene TRBV3-2) with TRBJ1-3; D is ambiguous. Per the germline V gene, CDR1 is LGHDT and CDR2 is YNNKEL (reference sequence). The CDR3 has 15 residues. Trimming took off 4 bases at V and 0 bases at J, with 10 bases between the two ends. CDR3 sequence reads: CASSLRTSSGNTIYF. The DNA of the CDR3 is TGTGCCAGCAGCCTCAGGACTAGCTCTGGAAACACCATATATTTT.

This clone appeared a few times. One junction end does not reproduce the germline sequence, and a read error may be involved. The rearrangement joins TRBV19 to TRBJ2-3, with D possibly being TRBD2 (5 bases). The CDR3 runs 14 residues. Germline V gives CDR1 LNHDA, CDR2 SQIVND (reference sequence). In DNA form, the CDR3 reads TGTGCCAGTAGTCTAGAGGGTGGCACAGATACGCAGTATTTT. Amino acid sequence: CASSLEGGTDTQYF.

CDR3 region: CASSRFSGANTGELFF. CDR3 DNA sequence: TGTGCCAGCAGCCGTTTTTCCGGAGCGAACACCGGGGAGCTGTTTTTT. This chain links TRBV5-8 with TRBJ2-2; D is ambiguous. Trimming shortened V by 4 bases and J by 0 bases, and 13 bases separated the two germline ends. The length of the CDR3 is 16 residues. Germline V CDR1 and CDR2: SGHTS, YDEGEE. The variable domain in full, completed from reference TRBV5-8 and TRBJ2-2, reads EAGVTQSPTHLIKTRGQQATLRCSPISGHTSVYWYQQALGLGLQFLLWYDEGEERNRGNFPPRFSGRQFPNYSSELNVNALELEDSALYLCASSRFSGANTGELFFGEGSRLTVL.

This clone occurred a few times. The chain links TRBV19 to TRBJ1-5, with D perhaps TRBD1 (5 bases). V shed 8 bases and J shed 3 bases, with 26 bases lying between them. CDR3 size: 18 residues. Germline V gives CDR1 LNHDA, CDR2 SQIVND (reference sequence). The CDR3 DNA is TGTGCCAGTCTCGATTGGGGACGCCAAATCCCACACAATCAGCCCCAGCATTTT. Its protein is CASLDWGRQIPHNQPQHF.